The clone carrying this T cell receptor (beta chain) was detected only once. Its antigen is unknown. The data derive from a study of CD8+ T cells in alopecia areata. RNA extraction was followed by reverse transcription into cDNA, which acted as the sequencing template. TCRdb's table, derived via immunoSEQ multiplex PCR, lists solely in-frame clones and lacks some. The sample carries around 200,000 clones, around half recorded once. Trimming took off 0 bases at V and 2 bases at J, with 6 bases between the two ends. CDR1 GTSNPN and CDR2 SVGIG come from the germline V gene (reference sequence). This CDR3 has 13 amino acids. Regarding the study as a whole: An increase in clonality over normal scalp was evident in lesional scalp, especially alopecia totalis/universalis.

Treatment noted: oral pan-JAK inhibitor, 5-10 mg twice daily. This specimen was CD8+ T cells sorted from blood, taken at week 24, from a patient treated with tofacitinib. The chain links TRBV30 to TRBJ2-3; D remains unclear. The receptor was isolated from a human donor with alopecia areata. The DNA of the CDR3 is TGTGCCTGGAGTGTAACCGCCACAGATACGCAGTATTTT. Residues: CAWSVTATDTQYF.